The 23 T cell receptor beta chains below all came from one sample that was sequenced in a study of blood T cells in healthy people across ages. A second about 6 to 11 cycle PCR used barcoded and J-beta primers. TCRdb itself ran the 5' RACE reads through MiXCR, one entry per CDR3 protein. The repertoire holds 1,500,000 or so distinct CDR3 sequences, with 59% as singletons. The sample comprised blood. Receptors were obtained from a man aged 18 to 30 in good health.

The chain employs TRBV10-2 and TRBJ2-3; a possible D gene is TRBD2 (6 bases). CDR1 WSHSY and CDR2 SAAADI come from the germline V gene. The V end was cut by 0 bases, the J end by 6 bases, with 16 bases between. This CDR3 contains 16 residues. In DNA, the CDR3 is TGCGCCAGCAGTGAGTCAGGGACTCCATCTGAGGATACGCAGTATTTT. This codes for CASSESGTPSEDTQYF.

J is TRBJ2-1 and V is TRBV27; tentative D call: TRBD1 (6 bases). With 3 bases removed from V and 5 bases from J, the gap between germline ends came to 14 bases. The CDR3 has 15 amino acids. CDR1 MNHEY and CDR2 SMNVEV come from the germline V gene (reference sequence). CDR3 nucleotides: TGTGCCAGCAGTTTCGGGGCAGGGGTAAACAATGAGCAGTTCTTC. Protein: CASSFGAGVNNEQFF.

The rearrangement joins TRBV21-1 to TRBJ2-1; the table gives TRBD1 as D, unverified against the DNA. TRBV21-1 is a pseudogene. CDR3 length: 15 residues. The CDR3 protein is CASSDSPRGHNEQFF. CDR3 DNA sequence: TGTGCCAGCAGCGACTCGCCTAGGGGTCACAATGAGCAGTTCTTC.

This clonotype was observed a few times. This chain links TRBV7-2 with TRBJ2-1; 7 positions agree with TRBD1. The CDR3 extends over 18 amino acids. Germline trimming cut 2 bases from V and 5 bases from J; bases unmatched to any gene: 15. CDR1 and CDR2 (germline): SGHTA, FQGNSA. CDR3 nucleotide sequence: TGTGCCAGCAGCTTAATGCGTTTAGTAGGACAGGTCAACAATGAGCAGTTCTTC. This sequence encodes CASSLMRLVGQVNNEQFF. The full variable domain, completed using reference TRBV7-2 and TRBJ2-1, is GAGVSQSPSNKVTEKGKDVELRCDPISGHTALYWYRQSLGQGLEFLIYFQGNSAPDKSGLPSDRFSAERTGGSVSTLTIQRTQQEDSAVYLCASSLMRLVGQVNNEQFFGPGTRLTVL.

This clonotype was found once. This chain's CDR3 is CASSYSGGGEKYF. The DNA for the CDR3 is TGTGCCAGCAGTTACTCGGGGGGCGGGGAGAAGTATTTT. The chain is built from TRBV6-2 or TRBV6-3 and TRBJ2-3, with D possibly being TRBD1 or TRBD2 (6 bases each). Deletions cut 0 bases from V and 13 bases from J, with 14 bases between. The CDR3 is made up of 13 amino acids. Germline assignment: CDR1 MNHEY and CDR2 SVGEGT.

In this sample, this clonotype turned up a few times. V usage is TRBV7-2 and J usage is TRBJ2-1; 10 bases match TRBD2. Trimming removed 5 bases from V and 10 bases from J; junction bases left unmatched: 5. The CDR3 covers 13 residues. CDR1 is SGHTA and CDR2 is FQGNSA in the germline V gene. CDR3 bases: TGTGCCAGCAGCAGCGGGAGGGCAATGGAGCAGTTCTTC. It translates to CASSSGRAMEQFF.

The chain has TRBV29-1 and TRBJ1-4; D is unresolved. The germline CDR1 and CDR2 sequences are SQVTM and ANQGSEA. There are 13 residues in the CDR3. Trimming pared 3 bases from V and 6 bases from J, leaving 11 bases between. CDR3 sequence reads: CSVEKVFDEKLFF. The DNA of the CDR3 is TGCAGCGTTGAGAAAGTTTTTGATGAAAAACTGTTTTTT. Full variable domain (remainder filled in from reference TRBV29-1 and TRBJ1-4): SAVISQKPSRDICQRGTSLTIQCQVDSQVTMMFWYRQQPGQSLTLIATANQGSEATYESGFVIDKFPISRPNLTFSTLTVSNMSPEDSSIYLCSVEKVFDEKLFFGSGTQLSVL.

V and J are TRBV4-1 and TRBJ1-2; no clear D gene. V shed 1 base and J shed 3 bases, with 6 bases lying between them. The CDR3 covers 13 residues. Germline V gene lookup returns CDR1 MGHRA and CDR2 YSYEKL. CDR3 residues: CASSQGEDYGYTF. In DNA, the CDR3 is TGCGCCAGCAGCCAAGGTGAAGACTATGGCTACACCTTC.

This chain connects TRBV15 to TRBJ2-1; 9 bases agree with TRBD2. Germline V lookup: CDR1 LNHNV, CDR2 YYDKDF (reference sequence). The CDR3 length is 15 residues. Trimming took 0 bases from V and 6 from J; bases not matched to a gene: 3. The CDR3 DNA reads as TGTGCCACCAGCAGAGATAGCGGGGGTCTCAATGAGCAGTTCTTC. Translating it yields CATSRDSGGLNEQFF.

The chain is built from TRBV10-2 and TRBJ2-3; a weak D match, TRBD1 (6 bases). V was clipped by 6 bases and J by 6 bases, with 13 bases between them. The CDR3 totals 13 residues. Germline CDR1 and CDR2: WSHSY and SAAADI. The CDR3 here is CASRPTGMDTQYF. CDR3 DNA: TGCGCCAGCAGACCCACAGGGATGGATACGCAGTATTTT.

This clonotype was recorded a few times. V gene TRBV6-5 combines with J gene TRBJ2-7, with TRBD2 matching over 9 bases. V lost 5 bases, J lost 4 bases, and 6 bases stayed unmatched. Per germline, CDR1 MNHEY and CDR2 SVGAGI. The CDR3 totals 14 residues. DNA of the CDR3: TGTGCCAGCAGTGCCCTAGCGGGGATATACGAGCAGTACTTC. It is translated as CASSALAGIYEQYF.

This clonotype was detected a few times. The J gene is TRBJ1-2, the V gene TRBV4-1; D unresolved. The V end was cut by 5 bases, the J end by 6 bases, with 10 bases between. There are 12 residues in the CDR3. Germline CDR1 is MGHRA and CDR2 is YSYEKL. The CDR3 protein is CASSTLSDGYTF. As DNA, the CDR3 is TGCGCCAGCAGCACACTTTCGGATGGCTACACCTTC.

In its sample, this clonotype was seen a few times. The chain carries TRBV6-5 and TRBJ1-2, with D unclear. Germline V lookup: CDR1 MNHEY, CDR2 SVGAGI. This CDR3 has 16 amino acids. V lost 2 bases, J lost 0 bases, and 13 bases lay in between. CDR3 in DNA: TGTGCCAGCAGTTACCCTGGACGGAATCCTAACTATGGCTACACCTTC. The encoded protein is CASSYPGRNPNYGYTF.

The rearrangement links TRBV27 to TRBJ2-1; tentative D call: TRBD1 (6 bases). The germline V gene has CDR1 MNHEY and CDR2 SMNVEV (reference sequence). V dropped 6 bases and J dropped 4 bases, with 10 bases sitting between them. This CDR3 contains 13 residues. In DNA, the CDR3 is TGTGCCAGCAGCCACAGGGTTTACAATGAGCAGTTCTTC. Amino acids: CASSHRVYNEQFF.

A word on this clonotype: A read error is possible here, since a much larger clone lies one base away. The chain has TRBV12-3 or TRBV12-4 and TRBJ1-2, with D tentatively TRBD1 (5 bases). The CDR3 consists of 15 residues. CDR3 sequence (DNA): TGTGCCGGCAGCCCCGGGGACCCCAGGCACTATGGCTACACCTTC. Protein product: CAGSPGDPRHYGYTF.

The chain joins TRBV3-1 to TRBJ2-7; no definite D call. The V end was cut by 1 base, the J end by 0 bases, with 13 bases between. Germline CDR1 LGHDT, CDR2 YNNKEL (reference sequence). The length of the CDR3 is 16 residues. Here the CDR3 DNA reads TGTGCCAGCAGCCAAGGGGCAACACCTTACTCCTACGAGCAGTACTTC. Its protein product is CASSQGATPYSYEQYF.

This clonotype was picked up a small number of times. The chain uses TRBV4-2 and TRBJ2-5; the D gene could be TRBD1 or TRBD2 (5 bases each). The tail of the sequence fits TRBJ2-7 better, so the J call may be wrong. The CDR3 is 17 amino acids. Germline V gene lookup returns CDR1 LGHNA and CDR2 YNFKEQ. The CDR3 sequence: CASSQDSPGTLLYEQYF. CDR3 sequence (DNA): TGTGCCAGCAGCCAAGATTCTCCCGGGACCCTACTTTACGAGCAGTACTTC.

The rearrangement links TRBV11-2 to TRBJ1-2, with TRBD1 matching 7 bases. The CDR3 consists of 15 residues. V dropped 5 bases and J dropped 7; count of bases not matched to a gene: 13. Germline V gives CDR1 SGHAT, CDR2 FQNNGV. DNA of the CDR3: TGTGCCAGCAGCGAGACCCGCACAGGGGCTAGTGGCTACACCTTC. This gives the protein CASSETRTGASGYTF.

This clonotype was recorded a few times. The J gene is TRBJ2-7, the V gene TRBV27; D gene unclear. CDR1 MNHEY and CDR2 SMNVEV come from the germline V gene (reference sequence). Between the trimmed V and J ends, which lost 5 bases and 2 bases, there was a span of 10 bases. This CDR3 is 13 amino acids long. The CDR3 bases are TGTGCCAGCAGTATCCAACTGCCCTACGAGCAGTACTTC. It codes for CASSIQLPYEQYF.

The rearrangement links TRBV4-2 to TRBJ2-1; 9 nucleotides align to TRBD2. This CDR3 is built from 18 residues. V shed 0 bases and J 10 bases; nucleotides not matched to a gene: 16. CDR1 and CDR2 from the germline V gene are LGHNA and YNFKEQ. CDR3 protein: CASSQEGVLASGTREQFF. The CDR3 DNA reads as TGTGCCAGCAGCCAAGAAGGGGTTCTCGCTAGCGGGACTCGGGAGCAGTTCTTC.

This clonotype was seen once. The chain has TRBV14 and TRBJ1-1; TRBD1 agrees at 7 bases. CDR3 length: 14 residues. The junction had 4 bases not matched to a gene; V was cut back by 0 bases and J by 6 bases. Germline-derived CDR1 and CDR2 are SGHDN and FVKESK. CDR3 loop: CASSQDRGASEAFF. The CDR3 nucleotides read TGTGCCAGCAGCCAAGACAGGGGGGCCTCTGAAGCTTTCTTT.

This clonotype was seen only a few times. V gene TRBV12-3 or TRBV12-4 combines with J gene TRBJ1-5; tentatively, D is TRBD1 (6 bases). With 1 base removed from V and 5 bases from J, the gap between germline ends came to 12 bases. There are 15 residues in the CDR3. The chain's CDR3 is CASSLGGARDQPQHF. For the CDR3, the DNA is TGTGCCAGCAGTTTAGGGGGGGCGCGAGATCAGCCCCAGCATTTT.

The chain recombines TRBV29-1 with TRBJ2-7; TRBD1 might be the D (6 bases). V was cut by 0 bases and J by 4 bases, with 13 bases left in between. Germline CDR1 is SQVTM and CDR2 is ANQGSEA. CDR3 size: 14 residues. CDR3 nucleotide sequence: TGCAGCGTTGAAGAACCAGGGGCCCCATACGAGCAGTACTTC. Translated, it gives CSVEEPGAPYEQYF.